The sequence of this T cell receptor beta chain was determined in a study of regulatory T cells in long-lasting Graves disease. Study-level background: Antithyroid drugs had been taken under 3 months by newly diagnosed Graves' patients. Study-wide findings and caveats: Comparison showed that persistent patients shared more public clonotypes (under 3,000) than new patients (966). Persistent cases of Graves' showed reduced TCR diversity relative to newly diagnosed patients.

With respect to this clonotype: Its antigen remains unidentified.

The trim removed 1 base at V and 4 bases at J, leaving 13 bases unmatched. The CDR3 sequence is 17 residues long. CDR1 is SGHRS, CDR2 YFSETQ, per germline. Sequencing libraries for TCR beta were prepared with iRepertoire HTBI primers and Arm-PCR of CDR3 regions. One entry per CDR3 protein, called by TCRdb with MiXCR from the multiplex PCR reads. The top ten clones hold over 15% of a sample with about 440,000 distinct CDR3 sequences, under 15% of them seen once. Time point noted: newly diagnosed GD, antithyroid drugs for less than 3 months. PBMCs provided the RNA from which the TCR library was made. These data also featured in a second study, about T cells in Graves' hyperthyroidism and ophthalmopathy.

The chain joins TRBV5-1 to TRBJ2-7; TRBD2 matches 8 bases. This material consisted of peripheral blood mononuclear cells (PBMCs), taken at new diagnosis, from a patient treated with antithyroid drugs. This receptor was taken from a woman aged 25-40 years with Graves disease. The CDR3 spells CASSLSVRAGGTYEQYF. CDR3 nucleotide sequence: TGCGCCAGCAGCTTGTCAGTTAGGGCGGGAGGTACATACGAGCAGTACTTC. The full variable domain, in which reference TRBV5-1 and TRBJ2-7 provide the parts outside the CDR3, is KAGVTQTPRYLIKTRGQQVTLSCSPISGHRSVSWYQQTPGQGLQFLFEYFSETQRNKGNFPGRFSGRQFSNSRSEMNVSTLELGDSALYLCASSLSVRAGGTYEQYFGPGTRLTVT.